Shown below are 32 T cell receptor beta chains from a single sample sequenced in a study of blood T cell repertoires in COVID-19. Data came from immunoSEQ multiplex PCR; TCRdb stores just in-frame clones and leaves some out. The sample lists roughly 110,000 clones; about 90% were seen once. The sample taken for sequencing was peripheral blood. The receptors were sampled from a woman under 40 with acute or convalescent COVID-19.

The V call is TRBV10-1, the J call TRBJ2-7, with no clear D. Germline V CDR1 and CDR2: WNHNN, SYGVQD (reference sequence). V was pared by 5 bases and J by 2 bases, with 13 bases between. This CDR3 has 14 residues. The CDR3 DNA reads TGCGCCAGCAGTACCGGGTCGGCTCCCTACGAGCAGTACTTC. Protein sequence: CASSTGSAPYEQYF.

CDR3 amino acids: CASSYGQGGDEQYF. CDR3 DNA: TGTGCCAGCAGTTATGGACAGGGTGGCGACGAGCAGTACTTC. The chain employs TRBV13 and TRBJ2-7, with TRBD1 identical over 8 bases. Germline V gene sequence: CDR1 PRHDT, CDR2 FYEKMQ (reference sequence). This CDR3 has 14 amino acids. V dropped 6 bases and J dropped 5; count of bases not matched to a gene: 9.

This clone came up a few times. The CDR3 here is CASSDRGLNQPQHF. The CDR3 nucleotides are TGTGCCAGCAGTGACAGGGGCCTCAATCAGCCCCAGCATTTT. The chain recombines TRBV2 with TRBJ1-5, with a possible D match to TRBD1 (6 bases). The CDR3 loop spans 14 amino acids. In germline, CDR1 is SNHLY, CDR2 FYNNEI. Trimming removed 3 bases at V and 3 bases at J, with 9 bases between. Complete variable domain (other parts from reference TRBV2 and TRBJ1-5): EPEVTQTPSHQVTQMGQEVILRCVPISNHLYFYWYRQILGQKVEFLVSFYNNEISEKSEIFDDQFSVERPDGSNFTLKIRSTKLEDSAMYFCASSDRGLNQPQHFGDGTRLSIL.

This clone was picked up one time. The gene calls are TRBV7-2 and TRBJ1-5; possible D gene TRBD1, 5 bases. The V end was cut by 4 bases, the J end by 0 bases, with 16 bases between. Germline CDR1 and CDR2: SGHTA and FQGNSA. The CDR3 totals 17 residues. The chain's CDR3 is CASSSVRPGVSNQPQHF. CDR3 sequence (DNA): TGTGCCAGCAGCTCCGTCCGGCCGGGGGTTAGCAATCAGCCCCAGCATTTT. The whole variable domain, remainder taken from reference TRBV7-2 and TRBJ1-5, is GAGVSQSPSNKVTEKGKDVELRCDPISGHTALYWYRQSLGQGLEFLIYFQGNSAPDKSGLPSDRFSAERTGGSVSTLTIQRTQQEDSAVYLCASSSVRPGVSNQPQHFGDGTRLSIL.

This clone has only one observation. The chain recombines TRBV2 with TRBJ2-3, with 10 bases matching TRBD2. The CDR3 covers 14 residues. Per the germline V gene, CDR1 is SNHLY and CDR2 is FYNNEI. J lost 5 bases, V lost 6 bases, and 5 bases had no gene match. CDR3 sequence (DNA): TGTGCCAGCAGCAGCGGGAGGGGGGTAGATACGCAGTATTTT. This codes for CASSSGRGVDTQYF. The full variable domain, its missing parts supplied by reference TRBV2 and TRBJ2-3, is EPEVTQTPSHQVTQMGQEVILRCVPISNHLYFYWYRQILGQKVEFLVSFYNNEISEKSEIFDDQFSVERPDGSNFTLKIRSTKLEDSAMYFCASSSGRGVDTQYFGPGTRLTVL.

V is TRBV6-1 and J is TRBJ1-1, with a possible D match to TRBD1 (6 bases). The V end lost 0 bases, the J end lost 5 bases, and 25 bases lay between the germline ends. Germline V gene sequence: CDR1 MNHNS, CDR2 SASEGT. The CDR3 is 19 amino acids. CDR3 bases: TGTGCCAGCAGTGAAGCGCTTCGGGGAAGGACAGCGGTCGTGACTGAAGCTTTCTTT. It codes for CASSEALRGRTAVVTEAFF.

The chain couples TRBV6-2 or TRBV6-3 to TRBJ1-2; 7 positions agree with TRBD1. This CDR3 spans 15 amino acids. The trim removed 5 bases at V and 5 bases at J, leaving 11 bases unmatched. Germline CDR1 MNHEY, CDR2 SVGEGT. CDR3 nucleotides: TGTGCCAGCAGTGCCCTTGACAGGGTGAAGTATGGCTACACCTTC. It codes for CASSALDRVKYGYTF.

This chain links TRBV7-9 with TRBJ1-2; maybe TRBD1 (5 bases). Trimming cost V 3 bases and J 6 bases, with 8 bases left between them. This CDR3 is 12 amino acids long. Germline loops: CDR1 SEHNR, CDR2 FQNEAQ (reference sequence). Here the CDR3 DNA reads TGTGCCAGCAGCTTCCAAGGGGATGGCTACACCTTC. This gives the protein CASSFQGDGYTF.

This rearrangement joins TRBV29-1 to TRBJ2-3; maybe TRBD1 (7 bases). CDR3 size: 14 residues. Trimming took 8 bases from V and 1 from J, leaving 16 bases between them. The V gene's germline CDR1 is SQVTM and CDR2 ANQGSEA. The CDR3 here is CSHPGGIRTDTQYF. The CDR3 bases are TGCAGCCACCCAGGGGGGATCCGCACAGATACGCAGTATTTT.

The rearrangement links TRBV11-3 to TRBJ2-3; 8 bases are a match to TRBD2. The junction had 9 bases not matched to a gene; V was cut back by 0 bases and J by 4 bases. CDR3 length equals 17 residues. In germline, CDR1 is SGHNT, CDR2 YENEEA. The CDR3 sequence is CASSLEGLRGDADTQYF. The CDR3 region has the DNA TGTGCCAGCAGCTTAGAGGGGCTGCGGGGGGACGCAGATACGCAGTATTTT.

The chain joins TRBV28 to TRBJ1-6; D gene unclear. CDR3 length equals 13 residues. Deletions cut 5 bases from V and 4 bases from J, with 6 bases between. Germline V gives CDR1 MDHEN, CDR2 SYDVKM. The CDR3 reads CASSLRYNSPLHF. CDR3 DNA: TGTGCCAGCAGTCTCCGGTATAATTCACCCCTCCACTTT.

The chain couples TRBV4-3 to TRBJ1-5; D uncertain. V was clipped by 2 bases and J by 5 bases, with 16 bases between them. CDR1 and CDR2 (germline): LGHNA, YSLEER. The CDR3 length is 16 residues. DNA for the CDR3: TGCGCCAGCAGCCAATCTCGGTCCCGAGTGGATCAGCCCCAGCATTTT. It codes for CASSQSRSRVDQPQHF.

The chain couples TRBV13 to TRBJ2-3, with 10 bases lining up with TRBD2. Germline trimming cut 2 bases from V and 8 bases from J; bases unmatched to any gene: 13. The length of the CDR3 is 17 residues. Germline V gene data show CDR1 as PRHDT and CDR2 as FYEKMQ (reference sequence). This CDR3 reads CASSLWEREGRMGTQYF. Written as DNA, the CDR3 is TGTGCCAGCAGCTTATGGGAGCGGGAGGGCCGTATGGGTACGCAGTATTTT.

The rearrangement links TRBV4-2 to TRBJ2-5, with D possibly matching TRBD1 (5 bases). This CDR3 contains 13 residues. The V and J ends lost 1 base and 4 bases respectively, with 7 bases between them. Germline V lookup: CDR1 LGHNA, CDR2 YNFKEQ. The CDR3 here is CASSQADRETQYF. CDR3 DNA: TGTGCCAGCAGCCAAGCCGACAGAGAGACCCAGTACTTC.

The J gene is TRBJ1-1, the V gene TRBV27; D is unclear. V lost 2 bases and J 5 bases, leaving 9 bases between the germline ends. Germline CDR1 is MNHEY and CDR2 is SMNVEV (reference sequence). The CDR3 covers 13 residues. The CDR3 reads CASSLGSGTEAFF. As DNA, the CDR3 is TGTGCCAGCAGTTTAGGCTCGGGAACTGAAGCTTTCTTT.

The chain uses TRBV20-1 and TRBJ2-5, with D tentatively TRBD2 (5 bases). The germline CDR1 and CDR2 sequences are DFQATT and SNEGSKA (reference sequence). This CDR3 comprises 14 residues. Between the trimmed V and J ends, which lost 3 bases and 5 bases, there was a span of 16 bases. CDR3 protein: CSASRGDIGETQYF. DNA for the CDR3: TGCAGTGCTAGTCGGGGTGACATAGGTGAGACCCAGTACTTC.

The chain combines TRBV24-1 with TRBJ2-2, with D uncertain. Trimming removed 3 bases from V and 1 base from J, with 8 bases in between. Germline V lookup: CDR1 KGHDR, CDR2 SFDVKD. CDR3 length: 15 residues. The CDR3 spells CATSDPNRNTGELFF. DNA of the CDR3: TGTGCCACCAGTGATCCCAACAGGAACACCGGGGAGCTGTTTTTT.

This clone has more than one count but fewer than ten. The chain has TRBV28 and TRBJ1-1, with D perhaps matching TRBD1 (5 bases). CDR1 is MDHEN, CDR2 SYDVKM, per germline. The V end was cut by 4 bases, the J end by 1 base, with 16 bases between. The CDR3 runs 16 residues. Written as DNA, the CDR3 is TGTGCCAGCAGTTCCCCTCTTCGACAGAGGAACACTGAAGCTTTCTTT. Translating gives CASSSPLRQRNTEAFF.

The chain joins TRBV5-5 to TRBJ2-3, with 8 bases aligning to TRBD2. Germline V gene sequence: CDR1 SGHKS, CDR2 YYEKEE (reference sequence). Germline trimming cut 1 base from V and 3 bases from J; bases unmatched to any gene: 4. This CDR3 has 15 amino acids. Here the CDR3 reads CASSLTSGTTDTQYF. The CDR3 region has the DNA TGTGCCAGCAGCTTGACTAGCGGAACGACAGATACGCAGTATTTT. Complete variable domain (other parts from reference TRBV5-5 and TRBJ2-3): DAGVTQSPTHLIKTRGQQVTLRCSPISGHKSVSWYQQVLGQGPQFIFQYYEKEERGRGNFPDRFSARQFPNYSSELNVNALLLGDSALYLCASSLTSGTTDTQYFGPGTRLTVL.

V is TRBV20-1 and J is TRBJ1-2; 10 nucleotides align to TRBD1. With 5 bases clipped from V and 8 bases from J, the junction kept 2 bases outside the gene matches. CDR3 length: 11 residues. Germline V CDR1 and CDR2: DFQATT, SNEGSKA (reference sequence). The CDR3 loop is CSAGDRGGYTF. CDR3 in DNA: TGCAGTGCTGGGGACAGGGGAGGCTACACCTTC.

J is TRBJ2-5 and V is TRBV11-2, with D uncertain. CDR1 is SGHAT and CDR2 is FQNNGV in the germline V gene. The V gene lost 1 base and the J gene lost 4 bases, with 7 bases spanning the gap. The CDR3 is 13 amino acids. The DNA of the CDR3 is TGTGCCAGCAGCTTAGGGCCTCGAGAGACCCAGTACTTC. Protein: CASSLGPRETQYF.

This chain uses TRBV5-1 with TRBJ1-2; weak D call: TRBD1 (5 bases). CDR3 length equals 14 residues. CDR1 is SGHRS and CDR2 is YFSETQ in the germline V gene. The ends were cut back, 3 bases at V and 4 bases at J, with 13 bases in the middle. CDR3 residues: CASSSRQGVYGYTF. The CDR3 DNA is TGCGCCAGCAGCTCCAGGCAGGGTGTCTATGGCTACACCTTC. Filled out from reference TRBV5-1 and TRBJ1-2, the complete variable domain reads KAGVTQTPRYLIKTRGQQVTLSCSPISGHRSVSWYQQTPGQGLQFLFEYFSETQRNKGNFPGRFSGRQFSNSRSEMNVSTLELGDSALYLCASSSRQGVYGYTFGSGTRLTVV.

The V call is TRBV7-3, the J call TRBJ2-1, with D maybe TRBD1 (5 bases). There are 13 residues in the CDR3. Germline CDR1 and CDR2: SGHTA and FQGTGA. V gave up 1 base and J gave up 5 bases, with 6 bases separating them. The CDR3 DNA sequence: TGTGCCAGCAGCTTAAAAGGGGACAATGAGCAGTTCTTC. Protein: CASSLKGDNEQFF.

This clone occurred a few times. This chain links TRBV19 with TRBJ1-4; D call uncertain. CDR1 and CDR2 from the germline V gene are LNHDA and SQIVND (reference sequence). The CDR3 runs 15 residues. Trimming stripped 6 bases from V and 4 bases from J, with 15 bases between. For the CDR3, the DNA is TGTGCCAGTAGGTCCCCCAAGGAGTATAATGAAAAACTGTTTTTT. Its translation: CASRSPKEYNEKLFF.

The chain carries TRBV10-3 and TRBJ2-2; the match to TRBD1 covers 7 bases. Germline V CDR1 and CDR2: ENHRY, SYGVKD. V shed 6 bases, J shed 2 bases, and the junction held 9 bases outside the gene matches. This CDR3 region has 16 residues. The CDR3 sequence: CAISPNRDRNTGELFF. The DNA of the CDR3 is TGTGCCATCAGCCCCAACCGGGACAGAAACACCGGGGAGCTGTTTTTT.

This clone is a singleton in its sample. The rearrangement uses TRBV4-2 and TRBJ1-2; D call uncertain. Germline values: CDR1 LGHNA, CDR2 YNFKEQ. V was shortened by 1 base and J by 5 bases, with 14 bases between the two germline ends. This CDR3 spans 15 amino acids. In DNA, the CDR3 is TGTGCCAGCAGCCAAGGAAAGGGTAGCGGATATGGCTACACCTTC. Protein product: CASSQGKGSGYGYTF.

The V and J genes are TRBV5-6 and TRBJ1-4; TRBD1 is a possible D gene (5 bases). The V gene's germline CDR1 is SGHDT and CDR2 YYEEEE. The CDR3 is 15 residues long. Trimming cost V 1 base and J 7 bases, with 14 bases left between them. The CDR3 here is CASSLRGKVGEKLFF. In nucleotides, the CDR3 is TGTGCCAGCAGCTTGCGGGGGAAGGTAGGTGAAAAACTGTTTTTT.

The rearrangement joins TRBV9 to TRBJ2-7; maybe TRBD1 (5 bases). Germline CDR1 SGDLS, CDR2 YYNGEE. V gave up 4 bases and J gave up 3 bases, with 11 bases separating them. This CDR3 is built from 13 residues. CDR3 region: CASSPDTNYEQYF. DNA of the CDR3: TGTGCCAGCAGCCCGGACACCAACTACGAGCAGTACTTC.

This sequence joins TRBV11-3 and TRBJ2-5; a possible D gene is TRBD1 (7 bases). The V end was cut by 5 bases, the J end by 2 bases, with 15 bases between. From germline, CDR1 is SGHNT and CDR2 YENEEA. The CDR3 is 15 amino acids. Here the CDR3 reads CASSPGQGGQETQYF. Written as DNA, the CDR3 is TGTGCCAGCAGCCCAGGTCAGGGGGGTCAAGAGACCCAGTACTTC. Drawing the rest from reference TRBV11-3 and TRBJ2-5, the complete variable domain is EAGVVQSPRYKIIEKKQPVAFWCNPISGHNTLYWYLQNLGQGPELLIRYENEEAVDDSQLPKDRFSAERLKGVDSTLKIQPAELGDSAVYLCASSPGQGGQETQYFGPGTRLLVL.

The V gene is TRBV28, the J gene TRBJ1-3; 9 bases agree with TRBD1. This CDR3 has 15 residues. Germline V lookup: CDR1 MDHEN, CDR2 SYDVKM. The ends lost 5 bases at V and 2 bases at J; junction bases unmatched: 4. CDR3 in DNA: TGTGCCAGCAGTCTACAGGGGGCGGCTGGAAACACCATATATTTT. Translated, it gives CASSLQGAAGNTIYF.

CDR3 DNA sequence: TGCGCCAGCAGTGAGTCTACAGGGGAGGCTTTCTTT. Its protein is CASSESTGEAFF. This chain joins TRBV10-2 and TRBJ1-1; 7 nucleotides match TRBD1. With 0 bases clipped from V and 11 bases from J, the junction kept 3 bases outside the gene matches. This CDR3 has 12 amino acids. Germline V CDR1 and CDR2: WSHSY, SAAADI.

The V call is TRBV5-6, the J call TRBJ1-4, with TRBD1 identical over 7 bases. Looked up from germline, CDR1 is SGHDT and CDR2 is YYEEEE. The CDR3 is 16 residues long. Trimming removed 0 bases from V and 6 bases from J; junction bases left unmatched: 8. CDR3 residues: CASSLGTRGIDEKLFF. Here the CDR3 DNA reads TGTGCCAGCAGCTTGGGCACCAGGGGGATTGATGAAAAACTGTTTTTT.